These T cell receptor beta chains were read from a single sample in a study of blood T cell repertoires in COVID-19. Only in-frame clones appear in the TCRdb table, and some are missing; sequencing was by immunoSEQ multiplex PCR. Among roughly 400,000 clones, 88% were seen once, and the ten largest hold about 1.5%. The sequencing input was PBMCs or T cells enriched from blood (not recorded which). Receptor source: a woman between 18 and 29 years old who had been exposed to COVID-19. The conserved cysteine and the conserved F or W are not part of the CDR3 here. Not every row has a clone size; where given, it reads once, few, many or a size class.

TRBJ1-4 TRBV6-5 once ASSTGWRVNEKLF
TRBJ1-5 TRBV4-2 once ASSQTPAGPNQPQH
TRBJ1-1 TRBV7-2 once ASSLTDRGGTEAF
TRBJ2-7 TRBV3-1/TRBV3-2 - ASSQNLGRAYEQY
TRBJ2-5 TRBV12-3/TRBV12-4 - ASRLDRDETQY
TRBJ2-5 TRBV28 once ASSSTGFIETQY
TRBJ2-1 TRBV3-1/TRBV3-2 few ASSQDSAGPEQF
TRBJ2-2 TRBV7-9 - ASSLLSGTPRDTGELF
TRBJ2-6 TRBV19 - ASSGDRGLGANVLT
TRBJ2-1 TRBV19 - ASSSTSGNEQF
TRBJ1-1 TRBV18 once ASSPVASNTEAF
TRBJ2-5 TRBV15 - ATSSYQETQY
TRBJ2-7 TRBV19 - ASSQANSYEQY
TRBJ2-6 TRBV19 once ASRPGGAGANVLT
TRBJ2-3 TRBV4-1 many ASSQSSGGGDTQY
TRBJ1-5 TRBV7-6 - ASSLAGDRASIMAQH
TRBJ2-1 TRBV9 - ASSARLADNNEQF
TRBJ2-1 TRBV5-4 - ASSGEPDRYNEQF
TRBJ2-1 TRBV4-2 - ASRGLAGNNEQF
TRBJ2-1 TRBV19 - ASSIAGGLYNEQF
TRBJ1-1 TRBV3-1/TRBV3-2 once ASSQDGRTGKAF
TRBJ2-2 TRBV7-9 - ASSLIPGQENTGELF
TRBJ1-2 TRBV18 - ASSPTGEAYGYT
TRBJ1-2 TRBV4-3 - ASSQGTGVNYGYT
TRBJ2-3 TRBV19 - ASSIRSGGGTDTQY
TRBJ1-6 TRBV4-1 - ASSQDANSGLRSPLH
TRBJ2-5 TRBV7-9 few ASSSPSGEETQY
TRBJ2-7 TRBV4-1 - ASSQASGDSYEQY
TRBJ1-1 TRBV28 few ASSFLGGTEAF
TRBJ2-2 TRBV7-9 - ASSRLRTAPGELF
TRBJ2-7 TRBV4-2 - ASSPGTSGRLFYEQY
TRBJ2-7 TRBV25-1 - ASDPGTGLREQY
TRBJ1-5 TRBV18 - ASSPRKTGNQPQH
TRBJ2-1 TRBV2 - ASKFVEDEQF
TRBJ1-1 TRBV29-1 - SVEDFGQGQVEAF
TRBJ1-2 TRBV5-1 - ASSPETGGRAYGYT
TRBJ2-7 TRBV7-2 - ASSQSGTSGGRQY
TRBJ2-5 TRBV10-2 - ASSESGTSGETQY
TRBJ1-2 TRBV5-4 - ASSLGTDSYGYT
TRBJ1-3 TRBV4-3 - ASSQDHQAVYGNTIY
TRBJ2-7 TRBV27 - ASSSASGRVVSSEQY
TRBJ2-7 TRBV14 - ASSLPGQGFYEQY
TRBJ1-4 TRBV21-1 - ASSKVTGRDEKLF
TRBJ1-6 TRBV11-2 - ASRLGQGNSPLH
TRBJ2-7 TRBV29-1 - SVPGTSLDEQY
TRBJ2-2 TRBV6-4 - ASSGQSFSGELF
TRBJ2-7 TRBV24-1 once ATSLSGQAKEQY
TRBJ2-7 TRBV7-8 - ASSLDYAVSYEQY
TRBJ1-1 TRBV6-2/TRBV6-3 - ASSYSPTSSVNTEAF
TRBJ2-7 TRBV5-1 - ASSSPETGTGFEQY
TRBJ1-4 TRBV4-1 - ASSQDRRGWANEKLF
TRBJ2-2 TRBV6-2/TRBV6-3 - ASSYQRGVGGELF
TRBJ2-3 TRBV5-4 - ASSLPPGQPDTDTQY
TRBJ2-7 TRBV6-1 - ASSERLAGGPYEQY
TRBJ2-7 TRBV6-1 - ASSKGTSGTSGGLYEQY
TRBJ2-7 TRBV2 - ASRGGSGTYEQY
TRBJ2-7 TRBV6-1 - ASSEGAGSVQY
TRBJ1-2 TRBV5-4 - ASSFSGRDYGYT
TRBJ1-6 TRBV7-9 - ASGPPNAVYNSPLH
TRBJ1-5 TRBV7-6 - ASSLAGAGGGNQPQH